This entry features one T cell receptor beta chain sequence. For the second PCR, which ran for about 6 to 11 cycles, a sample-barcoded 5' primer and a J-beta primer mix were used. Every cDNA molecule carried a tag from a template-switch adaptor bearing 12 random nucleotides. TCRdb used MiXCR to reprocess the 5' RACE reads, holding one entry per CDR3 protein. This sample carries about 720,000 distinct CDR3 sequences, about 24% of them seen once, and the ten largest clones take about 22%. These data originate in a study of blood T cells in healthy people across ages. In the study overall: About one barcoded TCR beta cDNA was captured per two T cells.

The donors, all healthy, were Caucasians living in Russia, aged about 6 to 100. Trimming shortened V by 2 bases and J by 2 bases, and 7 bases separated the two germline ends. CDR1 is DFQATT, CDR2 SNEGSKA, per germline (reference sequence). This CDR3 is 12 amino acids long. The material sequenced was blood. The genes are TRBV20-1 and TRBJ2-7, with a weak D call TRBD1 (6 bases). The TCR sequence derives from a man between 65 and 79 years old in good health. The CDR3, as DNA: TGCAGTGCTAGATGGACAGCCTACGAGCAGTACTTC. Protein product: CSARWTAYEQYF.